This TCR beta chain was profiled in a study of Tregs in tolerant kidney transplant recipients. Study-level points and caveats: This study did not directly address biological reproducibility. Some patients' samples used different primers over time, so nucleotide sequences weren't comparable.

Some clones are missing from TCRdb's copy, which holds only in-frame ones; the method was immunoSEQ multiplex PCR. The sample lists tens of thousands of clones, approximately 91% seen once, with about 16% in the top ten. About this clone itself: No antigen is known for it.

Germline V gene sequence: CDR1 PRHDT, CDR2 FYEKMQ (reference sequence). V was pared by 5 bases and J by 5 bases, with 7 bases of the junction left unmatched. The CDR3 runs to 15 residues. Related graft donors supplied nonmyeloablative bone marrow transplants, and mixed chimerism was transient. Unstimulated regulatory T cells (CD4+CD25+CD127-), CD4+CD25- non-regulatory cells, CD4 and CD8 cells were FACS-sorted from thawed PBMCs. The chain carries TRBV13 and TRBJ2-1; 9 nucleotides agree with TRBD2. The TCR originated in a human patient who received a combined kidney and bone marrow transplant. These T cells may partly come from the graft donor. Sequenced material: CD8+ T cells from blood (PBMCs), taken 24 months after the transplant. Here the CDR3 reads CASSSSGRRDNEQFF. In DNA form, the CDR3 reads TGTGCCAGCAGCAGTAGCGGGAGACGAGACAATGAGCAGTTCTTC.